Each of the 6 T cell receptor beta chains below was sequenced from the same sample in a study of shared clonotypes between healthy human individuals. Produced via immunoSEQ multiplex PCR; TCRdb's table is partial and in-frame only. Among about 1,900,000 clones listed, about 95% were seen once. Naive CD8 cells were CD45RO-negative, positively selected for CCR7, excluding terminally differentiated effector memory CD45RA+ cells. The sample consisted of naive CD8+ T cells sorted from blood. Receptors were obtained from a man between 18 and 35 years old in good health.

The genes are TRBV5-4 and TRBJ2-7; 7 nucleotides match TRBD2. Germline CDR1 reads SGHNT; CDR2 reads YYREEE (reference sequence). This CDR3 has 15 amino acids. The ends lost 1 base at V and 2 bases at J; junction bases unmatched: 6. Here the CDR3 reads CASSLMREIPYEQYF. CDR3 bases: TGTGCCAGCAGCTTGATGCGGGAGATCCCCTACGAGCAGTACTTC.

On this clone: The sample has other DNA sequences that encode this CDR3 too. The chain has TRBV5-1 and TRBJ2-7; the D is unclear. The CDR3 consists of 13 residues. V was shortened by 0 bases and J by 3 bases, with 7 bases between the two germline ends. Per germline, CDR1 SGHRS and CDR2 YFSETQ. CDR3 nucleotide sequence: TGCGCCAGCAGCTTGGTAGTTGGCTACGAGCAGTACTTC. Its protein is CASSLVVGYEQYF.

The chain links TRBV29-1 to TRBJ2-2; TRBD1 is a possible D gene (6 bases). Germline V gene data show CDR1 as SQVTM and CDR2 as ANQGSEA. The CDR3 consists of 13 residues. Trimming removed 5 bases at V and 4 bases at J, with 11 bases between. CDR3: CSVKQGSTGELFF. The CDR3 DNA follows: TGCAGCGTTAAACAGGGAAGCACCGGGGAGCTGTTTTTT.

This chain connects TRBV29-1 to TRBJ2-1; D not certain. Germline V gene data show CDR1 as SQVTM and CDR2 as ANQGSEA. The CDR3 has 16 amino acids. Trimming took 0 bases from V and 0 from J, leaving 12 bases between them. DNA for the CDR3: TGCAGCGTTGAAGACAGAACATGGAGCTCCTACAATGAGCAGTTCTTC. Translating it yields CSVEDRTWSSYNEQFF.

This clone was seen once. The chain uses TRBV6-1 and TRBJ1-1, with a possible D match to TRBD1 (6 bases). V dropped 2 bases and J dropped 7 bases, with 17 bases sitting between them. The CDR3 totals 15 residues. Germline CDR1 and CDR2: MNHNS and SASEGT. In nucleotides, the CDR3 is TGTGCCAGCAGTGAAAGTGGGGGCAGGGTAAGTGAAGCTTTCTTT. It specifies CASSESGGRVSEAFF.

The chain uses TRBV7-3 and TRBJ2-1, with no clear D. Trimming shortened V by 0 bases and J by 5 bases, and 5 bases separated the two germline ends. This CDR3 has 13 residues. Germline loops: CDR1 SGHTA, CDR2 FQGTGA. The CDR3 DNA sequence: TGTGCCAGCAGCTTAACGGCAGACAATGAGCAGTTCTTC. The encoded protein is CASSLTADNEQFF. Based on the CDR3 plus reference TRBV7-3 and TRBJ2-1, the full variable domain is GAGVSQTPSNKVTEKGKYVELRCDPISGHTALYWYRQSLGQGPEFLIYFQGTGAADDSGLPNDRFFAVRPEGSVSTLKIQRTERGDSAVYLCASSLTADNEQFFGPGTRLTVL.